Detailed here is one T cell receptor (beta chain). The antigen remains unidentified. Repertoires were generated with immunoSEQ multiplex PCR, while TCRdb's copy carries only in-frame clones and drops some. The sample holds tens of thousands of clones, over 85% seen once. The CDR3 is made up of 14 amino acids. Germline assignment: CDR1 SGHDT and CDR2 YYEEEE. V lost 0 bases to trimming and J lost 6 bases, with 9 bases between them. The sample comes from a study of siplizumab effects on memory and regulatory T cells. Notes on the study in general: Mappable alloreactive CD4+ clones averaged about 70% Treg-derived with siplizumab versus roughly 30% in controls. Naive T cells apparently outstripped memory cells in diversity and seemed major alloresponse contributors. Roughly 75-95% of proliferating CD4+ or CD8+ clones lacked a naive or memory phenotype that could be assigned. Fewer alloreactive sequences mapped to unstimulated CD4+ memory cells under siplizumab.

What was sequenced was CD8+ T cells sorted from blood. The TCR was taken from a human donor in good health. The rearrangement joins TRBV5-6 to TRBJ2-2, with D possibly TRBD2 on 6 matching bases. The CDR3 sequence: CASSLAGESGELFF. CDR3 bases: TGTGCCAGCAGCTTGGCGGGGGAATCCGGGGAGCTGTTTTTT. Looking up the rest from reference TRBV5-6 and TRBJ2-2 gives the full variable domain: DAGVTQSPTHLIKTRGQQVTLRCSPKSGHDTVSWYQQALGQGPQFIFQYYEEEERQRGNFPDRFSGHQFPNYSSELNVNALLLGDSALYLCASSLAGESGELFFGEGSRLTVL.